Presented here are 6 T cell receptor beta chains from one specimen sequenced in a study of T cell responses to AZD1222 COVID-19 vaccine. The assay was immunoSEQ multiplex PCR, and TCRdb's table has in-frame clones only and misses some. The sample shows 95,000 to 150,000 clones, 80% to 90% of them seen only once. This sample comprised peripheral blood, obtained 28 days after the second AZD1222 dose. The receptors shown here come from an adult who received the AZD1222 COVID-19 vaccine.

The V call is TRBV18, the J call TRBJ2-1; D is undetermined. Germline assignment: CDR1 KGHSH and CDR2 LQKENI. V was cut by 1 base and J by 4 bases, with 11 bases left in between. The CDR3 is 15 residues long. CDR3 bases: TGTGCCAGCTCACCACACGAATATGGGTACAATGAGCAGTTCTTC. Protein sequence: CASSPHEYGYNEQFF.

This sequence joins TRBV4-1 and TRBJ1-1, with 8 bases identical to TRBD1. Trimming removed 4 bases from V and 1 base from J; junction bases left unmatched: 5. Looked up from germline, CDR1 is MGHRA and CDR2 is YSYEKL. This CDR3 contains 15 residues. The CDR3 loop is CASSRAGTGNTEAFF. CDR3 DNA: TGCGCCAGCAGCCGGGCCGGGACAGGGAACACTGAAGCTTTCTTT.

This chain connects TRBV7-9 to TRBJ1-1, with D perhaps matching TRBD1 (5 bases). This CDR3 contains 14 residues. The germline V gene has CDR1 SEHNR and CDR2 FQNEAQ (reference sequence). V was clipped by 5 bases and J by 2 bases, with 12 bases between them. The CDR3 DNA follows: TGTGCCAGCAGCCCCGGAGGGGACAACACTGAAGCTTTCTTT. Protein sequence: CASSPGGDNTEAFF.

As DNA, the CDR3 is TGTGCCAGCAGTTTAGTGGGGGACTACGAGCAGTACTTC. This translates into CASSLVGDYEQYF. V and J are TRBV28 and TRBJ2-7; the D gene could be TRBD1 or TRBD2 (5 bases each). This CDR3 is 13 amino acids long. Germline assignment: CDR1 MDHEN and CDR2 SYDVKM. The V end was cut by 2 bases, the J end by 3 bases, with 8 bases between. Based on the CDR3 plus reference TRBV28 and TRBJ2-7, the full variable domain is DVKVTQSSRYLVKRTGEKVFLECVQDMDHENMFWYRQDPGLGLRLIYFSYDVKMKEKGDIPEGYSVSREKKERFSLILESASTNQTSMYLCASSLVGDYEQYFGPGTRLTVT.

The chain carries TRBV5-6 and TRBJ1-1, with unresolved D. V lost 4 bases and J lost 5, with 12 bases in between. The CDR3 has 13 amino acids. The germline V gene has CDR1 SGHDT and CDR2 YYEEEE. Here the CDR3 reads CASSPARRTEAFF. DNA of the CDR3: TGTGCCAGCAGCCCTGCCAGGAGGACTGAAGCTTTCTTT.

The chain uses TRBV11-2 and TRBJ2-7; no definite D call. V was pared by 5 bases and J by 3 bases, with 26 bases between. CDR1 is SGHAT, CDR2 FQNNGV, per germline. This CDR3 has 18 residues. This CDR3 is CASSQAIDGEPGFYEQYF. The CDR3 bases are TGTGCCAGCAGCCAAGCGATAGATGGAGAGCCGGGTTTCTACGAGCAGTACTTC.